The table lists the clone carrying this TCR beta chain with a count of one. Its antigen is currently unknown. Sequencing was performed with immunoSEQ multiplex PCR; in TCRdb, only in-frame clones are kept and a portion is missing. The sample records some 300,000 clones, around four fifths being singletons. The data derive from a study of cytotoxic CD8 clonotypes in ibrutinib-treated CLL. Study overall: Treatment had run for a median roughly 12 months, range 6 to 36, when response samples were taken. On average, more than 85,000 productive rearrangements and under 300,000 productive templates per sample. Study-wide results and limits: Sample timing was unmatched between remission and later-progressing patients; lymph nodes unstudied.

Germline V gene data show CDR1 as MGHRA and CDR2 as YSYEKL. The CDR3 runs to 18 residues. The V gene lost 4 bases and the J gene lost 0 bases, with 19 bases spanning the gap. The TCR sequence derives from a human donor with chronic lymphocytic leukemia. The V call is TRBV4-1, the J call TRBJ2-1, with D uncertain. The sample here was PBMCs, taken before ibrutinib treatment. This CDR3 reads CASSLEGPPRSSYNEQFF. The DNA of the CDR3 is TGCGCCAGCAGCCTGGAAGGACCGCCGAGGAGCTCCTACAATGAGCAGTTCTTC.